These 24 T cell receptor beta chains came from one sample sequenced in a study of T-cell memory formation after mild COVID-19. TCRdb processed the 5' RACE reads anew with MiXCR; each CDR3 protein has one entry. The table lists approximately 230,000 distinct CDR3 sequences, about a sixth of them singletons. Sequences were obtained from PBMCs or a T cell subset sorted from them (not recorded which). The receptors were gathered from a man younger than 35 who had mild COVID-19 (a few samples of this study predate the infection). Cell type and time point are not known.

The chain employs TRBV25-1 and TRBJ2-7; TRBD1 might be the D (6 bases). Germline V gives CDR1 MGHDK, CDR2 SYGVNS. The CDR3 extends over 15 amino acids. Trimming left V 4 bases short and J 5 bases short, with 18 bases between. CDR3 sequence: CASSAQGPRPHEQYF. CDR3 DNA sequence: TGTGCCAGCAGTGCGCAGGGGCCGAGACCCCACGAGCAGTACTTC.

This clonotype was recorded a few times. The genes are TRBV20-1 and TRBJ2-5; no clear D. Trimming removed 5 bases at V and 5 bases at J, with 15 bases between. CDR1 and CDR2 (germline): DFQATT, SNEGSKA (reference sequence). This CDR3 has 13 residues. This CDR3 is CSAGQYVGETQYF. The CDR3 DNA reads TGCAGTGCTGGGCAGTATGTCGGCGAGACCCAGTACTTC.

This clonotype was seen more than once but under ten times. This chain connects TRBV19 to TRBJ2-2, with a possible D match to TRBD2 (6 bases). Germline V gene lookup returns CDR1 LNHDA and CDR2 SQIVND (reference sequence). The V end lost 8 bases, the J end lost 5 bases, and 15 bases lay between the germline ends. The CDR3 extends over 14 amino acids. The CDR3 region is CASLLLAGTGELFF. The CDR3 nucleotides read TGTGCCAGTCTCCTCCTTGCGGGAACCGGGGAGCTGTTTTTT.

The gene calls are TRBV7-9 and TRBJ1-3; D gene uncertain. In germline, CDR1 is SEHNR, CDR2 FQNEAQ (reference sequence). V was pared by 5 bases and J by 0 bases, with 11 bases between. The CDR3 totals 15 residues. CDR3 in DNA: TGTGCCAGCAGCCATCGTGGAAACTCTGGAAACACCATATATTTT. This sequence encodes CASSHRGNSGNTIYF.

This sequence joins TRBV5-1 and TRBJ2-5; D not certain. Looked up from germline, CDR1 is SGHRS and CDR2 is YFSETQ. V shed 1 base and J shed 1 base, with 8 bases lying between them. This CDR3 is built from 14 residues. CDR3 DNA: TGCGCCAGCAGCTTGATGACAACCCAAGAGACCCAGTACTTC. Protein sequence: CASSLMTTQETQYF.

This clonotype occurred a few times. The rearrangement joins TRBV7-2 to TRBJ2-3, with D possibly TRBD1 on 6 matching bases. The CDR3 is made up of 16 amino acids. Trimming removed 1 base from V and 0 bases from J, with 11 bases in between. CDR1 is SGHTA, CDR2 FQGNSA, per germline. The CDR3 here is CASSLGGPRSTDTQYF. The DNA of the CDR3 is TGTGCCAGCAGCTTAGGGGGGCCCCGCAGCACAGATACGCAGTATTTT.

V usage is TRBV25-1 and J usage is TRBJ2-2; 9 bases align to TRBD1. The CDR3 contains 16 residues. CDR1 and CDR2 from the germline V gene are MGHDK and SYGVNS. V lost 1 base and J lost 6; bases outside the gene matches: 6. CDR3: CASSEFRGQGAGELFF. The DNA of the CDR3 is TGTGCCAGCAGTGAATTCCGGGGACAGGGTGCCGGGGAGCTGTTTTTT. Looking up the rest from reference TRBV25-1 and TRBJ2-2 gives the full variable domain: EADIYQTPRYLVIGTGKKITLECSQTMGHDKMYWYQQDPGMELHLIHYSYGVNSTEKGDLSSESTVSRIRTEHFPLTLESARPSHTSQYLCASSEFRGQGAGELFFGEGSRLTVL.

The rearrangement links TRBV12-3 or TRBV12-4 to TRBJ1-2, with D hard to call. V was shortened by 6 bases and J by 4 bases, with 12 bases between the two germline ends. CDR3 length: 13 residues. The CDR3 reads CASSDPGVYGYTF. DNA of the CDR3: TGTGCCAGCAGCGATCCCGGGGTCTATGGCTACACCTTC.

The chain is built from TRBV11-3 and TRBJ2-1, with 7 positions matching TRBD2. Germline V CDR1 and CDR2: SGHNT, YENEEA. The CDR3 contains 13 residues. V shed 6 bases and J 6 bases; nucleotides not matched to a gene: 5. As DNA, the CDR3 is TGTGCCAGCAGTCGGGGGGAGGGCAATGAGCAGTTCTTC. Translated, it gives CASSRGEGNEQFF.

This chain connects TRBV9 to TRBJ1-1, with a tentative D call TRBD1 (5 bases). This CDR3 is 13 amino acids long. V was pared by 4 bases and J by 2 bases, with 9 bases between. Germline V gene data show CDR1 as SGDLS and CDR2 as YYNGEE. This CDR3 is CASSRGRNTEAFF. The DNA for the CDR3 is TGTGCCAGCAGCAGGGGCCGAAACACTGAAGCTTTCTTT.

The chain employs TRBV3-1 and TRBJ2-7; D gene ambiguous. Deletions cut 0 bases from V and 2 bases from J, with 5 bases between. This CDR3 comprises 13 residues. Germline V lookup: CDR1 LGHDT, CDR2 YNNKEL (reference sequence). The CDR3 DNA reads TGTGCCAGCAGCCAAGAACGGCCCTACGAGCAGTACTTC. This encodes CASSQERPYEQYF.

There are a few counts of this clonotype. This chain connects TRBV5-1 to TRBJ1-2, with a weak D call TRBD1 (5 bases). Germline assignment: CDR1 SGHRS and CDR2 YFSETQ. The CDR3 has 13 amino acids. Between the trimmed V and J ends, which lost 4 bases and 3 bases, there was a span of 10 bases. This chain's CDR3 is CASSRDGDYGYTF. CDR3 bases: TGCGCCAGCAGCAGGGACGGCGACTATGGCTACACCTTC.

This clonotype has a handful of counts. The junction does not match germline at one end; this may be a read error. The chain couples TRBV7-3 to TRBJ2-1; the match to TRBD1 covers 10 bases. Germline assignment: CDR1 SGHTA and CDR2 FQGTGA. This CDR3 is 14 amino acids long. In nucleotides, the CDR3 is TGTGCCAGCAGCGCGGGTCCCGGGACAGGGGAGTCCCACTTC. Residues: CASSAGPGTGESHF.

The V and J genes are TRBV6-2 or TRBV6-3 and TRBJ2-6, with D possibly TRBD1 on 6 matching bases. The CDR3 extends over 15 amino acids. V was clipped by 5 bases and J by 2 bases, with 10 bases between them. Germline lookup yields CDR1 MNHEY and CDR2 SVGEGT. The CDR3 DNA is TGTGCCAGCAGTCGCAGGGGAGCTGGGGCCAACGTCCTGACTTTC. Its translation is CASSRRGAGANVLTF.

This clonotype was counted a few times. CDR3 nucleotides: TGTGCCAGCACCAAGACTAGCGGGCAATCTGGGGCCAACGTCCTGACTTTC. Translation gives CASTKTSGQSGANVLTF. The chain is built from TRBV7-3 and TRBJ2-6; 10 bases are a match to TRBD2. Germline lookup yields CDR1 SGHTA and CDR2 FQGTGA. The junction had 7 bases not matched to a gene; V was cut back by 7 bases and J by 1 base. The CDR3 sequence is 17 residues long.

The CDR3 here is CASSLVRYPYNEQFF. The CDR3 DNA sequence: TGTGCCAGCAGTTTAGTCCGCTACCCCTACAATGAGCAGTTCTTC. The rearrangement links TRBV28 to TRBJ2-1, with D uncertain. V was trimmed by 2 bases and J by 2 bases, leaving 10 bases between them. CDR3 size: 15 residues. Germline V gene lookup returns CDR1 MDHEN and CDR2 SYDVKM.

This clonotype occurred a few times. The rearrangement links TRBV20-1 to TRBJ2-1, with D perhaps TRBD2 (5 bases). The CDR3 is made up of 14 amino acids. Between the trimmed V and J ends, which lost 6 bases and 0 bases, there was a span of 12 bases. In germline, CDR1 is DFQATT, CDR2 SNEGSKA (reference sequence). The CDR3 DNA follows: TGCAGTGCCGAGGGAAGGGACTCCTACAATGAGCAGTTCTTC. Residues: CSAEGRDSYNEQFF.

V is TRBV4-2 and J is TRBJ1-1; D unresolved. CDR1 is LGHNA and CDR2 is YNFKEQ in the germline V gene. Trimming removed 1 base at V and 4 bases at J, with 10 bases between. This CDR3 has 14 residues. The CDR3 nucleotides are TGTGCCAGCAGCCAAGCAGGAGGTGCCACTGAAGCTTTCTTT. Encoded protein: CASSQAGGATEAFF.

This chain joins TRBV6-1 and TRBJ1-1, with D perhaps matching TRBD1 (5 bases). There are 12 residues in the CDR3. Germline lookup yields CDR1 MNHNS and CDR2 SASEGT. V lost 3 bases to trimming and J lost 7 bases, with 9 bases between them. CDR3 in amino acids: CASSDWTREAFF. DNA for the CDR3: TGTGCCAGCAGTGATTGGACACGTGAAGCTTTCTTT.

This chain uses TRBV5-5 with TRBJ2-3; tentative D call: TRBD2 (6 bases). This CDR3 spans 14 amino acids. Germline assignment: CDR1 SGHKS and CDR2 YYEKEE (reference sequence). Trimming cost V 4 bases and J 6 bases, with 15 bases left between them. The CDR3 DNA sequence: TGTGCCAGCAGCCCGCGGGGCCTGGGCGATACGCAGTATTTT. Protein: CASSPRGLGDTQYF.

CDR3: CASSATSTDTQYF. The CDR3 bases are TGTGCCAGCAGTGCGACTAGCACAGATACGCAGTATTTT. The chain has TRBV25-1 and TRBJ2-3, with D unresolved. CDR3 length: 13 residues. Germline V lookup: CDR1 MGHDK, CDR2 SYGVNS. The ends were cut back, 4 bases at V and 0 bases at J, with 5 bases in the middle.

This clonotype was detected only a few times. The chain recombines TRBV11-2 with TRBJ2-5, with 7 bases aligning to TRBD1. This CDR3 is built from 16 residues. The germline V gene encodes CDR1 SGHAT and CDR2 FQNNGV. The V segment lost 4 bases and the J segment 1 base; nucleotides outside the gene matches: 9. CDR3 residues: CASSSHTGAGQETQYF. The CDR3 coding sequence is TGTGCCAGCAGCTCACACACAGGGGCCGGCCAAGAGACCCAGTACTTC.

Many counts were recorded for this clonotype. This chain connects TRBV6-5 to TRBJ1-2, with 7 bases lining up with TRBD1. The V gene's germline CDR1 is MNHEY and CDR2 SVGAGI. V shed 7 bases and J 4 bases; nucleotides not matched to a gene: 15. The CDR3 covers 16 residues. CDR3 in amino acids: CASTPQGGGLGYGYTF. CDR3 in DNA: TGTGCCAGCACTCCTCAGGGGGGTGGGCTAGGCTATGGCTACACCTTC.

This clonotype was seen ten or more times. The chain uses TRBV7-3 and TRBJ2-5; maybe TRBD2 (6 bases). The germline V gene encodes CDR1 SGHTA and CDR2 FQGTGA. The CDR3 is 13 residues long. V was trimmed by 4 bases and J by 2 bases, leaving 8 bases between them. Written as DNA, the CDR3 is TGTGCCAGCAGCTCGGGACTGCAAGAGACCCAGTACTTC. Amino acid sequence: CASSSGLQETQYF.